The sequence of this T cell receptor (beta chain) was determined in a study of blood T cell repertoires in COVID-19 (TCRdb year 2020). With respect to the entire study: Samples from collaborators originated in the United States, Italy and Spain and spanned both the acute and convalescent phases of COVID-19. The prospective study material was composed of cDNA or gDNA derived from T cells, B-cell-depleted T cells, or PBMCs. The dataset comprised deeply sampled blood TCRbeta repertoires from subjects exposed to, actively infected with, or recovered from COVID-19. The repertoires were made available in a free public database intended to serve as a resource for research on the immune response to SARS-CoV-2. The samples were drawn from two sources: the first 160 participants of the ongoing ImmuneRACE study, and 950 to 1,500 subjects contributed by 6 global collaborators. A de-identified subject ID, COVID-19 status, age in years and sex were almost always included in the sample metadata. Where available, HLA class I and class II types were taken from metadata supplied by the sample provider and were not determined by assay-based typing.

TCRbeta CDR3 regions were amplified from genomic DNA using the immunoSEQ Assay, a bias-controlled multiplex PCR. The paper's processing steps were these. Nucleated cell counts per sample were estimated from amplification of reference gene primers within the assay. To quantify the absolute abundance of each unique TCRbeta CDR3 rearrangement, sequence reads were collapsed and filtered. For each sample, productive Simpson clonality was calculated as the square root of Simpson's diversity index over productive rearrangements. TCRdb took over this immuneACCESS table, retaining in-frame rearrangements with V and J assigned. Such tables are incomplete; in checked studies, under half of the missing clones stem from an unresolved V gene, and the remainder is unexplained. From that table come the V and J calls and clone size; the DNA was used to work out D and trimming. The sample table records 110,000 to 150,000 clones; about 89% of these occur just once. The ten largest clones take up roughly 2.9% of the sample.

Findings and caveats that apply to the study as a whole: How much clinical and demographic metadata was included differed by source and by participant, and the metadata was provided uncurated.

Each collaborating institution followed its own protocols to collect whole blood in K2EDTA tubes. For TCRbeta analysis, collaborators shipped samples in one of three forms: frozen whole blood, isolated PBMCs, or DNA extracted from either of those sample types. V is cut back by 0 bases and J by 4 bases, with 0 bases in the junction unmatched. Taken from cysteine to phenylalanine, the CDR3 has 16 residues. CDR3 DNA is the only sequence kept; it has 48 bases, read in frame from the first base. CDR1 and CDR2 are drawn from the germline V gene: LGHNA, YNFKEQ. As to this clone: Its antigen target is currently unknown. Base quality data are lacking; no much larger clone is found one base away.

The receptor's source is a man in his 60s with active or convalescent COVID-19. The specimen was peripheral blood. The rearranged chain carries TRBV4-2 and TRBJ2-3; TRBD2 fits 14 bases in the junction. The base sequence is TGTGCCAGCAGCCAAGAGACTAGCGGGGGGGCAGATACGCAGTATTTT. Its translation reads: CASSQETSGGADTQYF.